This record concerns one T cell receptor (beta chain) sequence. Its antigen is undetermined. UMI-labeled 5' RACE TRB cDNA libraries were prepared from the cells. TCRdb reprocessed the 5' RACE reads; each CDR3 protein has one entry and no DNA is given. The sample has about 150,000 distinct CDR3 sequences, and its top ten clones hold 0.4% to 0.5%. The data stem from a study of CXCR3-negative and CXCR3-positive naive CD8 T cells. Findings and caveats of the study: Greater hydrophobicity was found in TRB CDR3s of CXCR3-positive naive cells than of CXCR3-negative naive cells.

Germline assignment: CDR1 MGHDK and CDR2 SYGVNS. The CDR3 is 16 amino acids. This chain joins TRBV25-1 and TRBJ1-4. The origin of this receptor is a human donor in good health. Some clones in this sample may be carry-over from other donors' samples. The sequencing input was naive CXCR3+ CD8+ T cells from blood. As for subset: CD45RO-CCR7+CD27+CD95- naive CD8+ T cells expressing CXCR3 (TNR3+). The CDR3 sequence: CASSEFTPATNEKLFF.